These 14 T cell receptor beta chains came from one sample sequenced in a study of shared clonotypes between healthy human individuals. Some clones are missing from TCRdb's copy, which holds only in-frame ones; the method was immunoSEQ multiplex PCR. The repertoire holds a few million clones, with about 92% as singletons. The sequenced material came from naive CD4+ T cells sorted from blood. Subset specified: CD45RA+ positively selected. The source is a man aged 18-30 years in good health.

V is TRBV9 and J is TRBJ1-2; D uncertain. Trimming stripped 4 bases from V and 5 bases from J, with 12 bases between. Germline assignment: CDR1 SGDLS and CDR2 YYNGEE. The CDR3 contains 13 residues. The CDR3 coding sequence is TGTGCCAGCAGCCCAGCTGGGGATTATGGCTACACCTTC. It yields the protein CASSPAGDYGYTF.

This chain joins TRBV5-1 and TRBJ2-7; D unclear. This CDR3 has 17 residues. Trimming stripped 0 bases from V and 0 bases from J, with 16 bases between. Germline-derived CDR1 and CDR2 are SGHRS and YFSETQ. The CDR3 nucleotides read TGCGCCAGCAGCTTGGGGGTATACCTCGGCCACTCCTACGAGCAGTACTTC. It encodes CASSLGVYLGHSYEQYF.

Regarding this clone: Other nucleotide sequences from this sample produce the same CDR3. This chain uses TRBV30 with TRBJ2-1, with D perhaps TRBD2 (6 bases). Per germline, CDR1 GTSNPN and CDR2 SVGIG (reference sequence). The CDR3 loop spans 12 amino acids. Between the trimmed V and J ends, which lost 2 bases and 6 bases, there was a span of 8 bases. The CDR3 loop is CAWSLGGNEQFF. The CDR3 nucleotides read TGTGCCTGGAGTTTGGGAGGCAATGAGCAGTTCTTC. Using reference TRBV30 and TRBJ2-1 for the parts outside the CDR3, the full variable domain is SQTIHQWPATLVQPVGSPLSLECTVEGTSNPNLYWYRQAAGRGLQLLFYSVGIGQISSEVPQNLSASRPQDRQFILSSKKLLLSDSGFYLCAWSLGGNEQFFGPGTRLTVL.

This rearrangement joins TRBV2 to TRBJ2-3; 7 nucleotides agree with TRBD2. Unmatched junction bases numbered 4, after V lost 4 bases and J lost 6 bases. Per germline, CDR1 SNHLY and CDR2 FYNNEI. There are 13 residues in the CDR3. The chain's CDR3 is CASSVGGGDTQYF. The CDR3 DNA is TGTGCCAGCAGTGTTGGGGGAGGGGATACGCAGTATTTT.

This rearrangement joins TRBV4-1 to TRBJ1-3; D not resolved. The CDR3 contains 20 residues. CDR1 is MGHRA and CDR2 is YSYEKL in the germline V gene. Trimming removed 0 bases at V and 3 bases at J, with 24 bases between. The CDR3 nucleotides are TGCGCCAGCAGCCAAGATCATCCGCGGCCCCCGGCCATAGTTGGAAACACCATATATTTT. Translation: CASSQDHPRPPAIVGNTIYF.

The chain uses TRBV5-5 and TRBJ1-2; no firm D call. V was clipped by 2 bases and J by 4 bases, with 18 bases between them. Germline-derived CDR1 and CDR2 are SGHKS and YYEKEE (reference sequence). The CDR3 is made up of 16 amino acids. CDR3 in amino acids: CASSFAGPATSYGYTF. The CDR3 nucleotides read TGTGCCAGCAGCTTCGCAGGACCTGCCACGTCCTATGGCTACACCTTC.

The chain couples TRBV5-4 to TRBJ2-3; D is uncertain. V lost 4 bases and J 0 bases, leaving 15 bases between the germline ends. Looked up from germline, CDR1 is SGHNT and CDR2 is YYREEE (reference sequence). The length of the CDR3 is 16 residues. Here the CDR3 reads CASSGRTGVSTDTQYF. The CDR3 DNA reads as TGTGCCAGCAGCGGAAGGACCGGCGTTAGCACAGATACGCAGTATTTT.

In the case of this clone: The identical CDR3 is also encoded by other nucleotide sequences in the sample. The J gene is TRBJ2-7, the V gene TRBV5-1; no clear D gene. The CDR3 loop spans 12 amino acids. Trimming shortened V by 3 bases and J by 2 bases, and 6 bases separated the two germline ends. Germline-derived CDR1 and CDR2 are SGHRS and YFSETQ. Written as DNA, the CDR3 is TGCGCCAGCAGCTCGGAACCCTACGAGCAGTACTTC. Residues: CASSSEPYEQYF.

The chain uses TRBV13 and TRBJ2-7; D gene unclear. CDR3 length: 13 residues. Per the germline V gene, CDR1 is PRHDT and CDR2 is FYEKMQ (reference sequence). V was pared by 2 bases and J by 6 bases, with 11 bases between. The CDR3: CASSLLHRPEQYF. The CDR3 DNA follows: TGTGCCAGCAGCTTACTTCACCGACCCGAGCAGTACTTC.

This rearrangement joins TRBV5-4 to TRBJ1-1; D is possibly TRBD1 (6 bases). Germline-derived CDR1 and CDR2 are SGHNT and YYREEE (reference sequence). The CDR3 totals 18 residues. With 0 bases removed from V and 1 base from J, the gap between germline ends came to 19 bases. The CDR3, as DNA: TGTGCCAGCAGCTTGGCCGGGTGGGCGAACAGGGAGAACACTGAAGCTTTCTTT. It codes for CASSLAGWANRENTEAFF. The variable domain in full, with the rest retrieved from reference TRBV5-4 and TRBJ1-1, is ETGVTQSPTHLIKTRGQQVTLRCSSQSGHNTVSWYQQALGQGPQFIFQYYREEENGRGNFPPRFSGLQFPNYSSELNVNALELDDSALYLCASSLAGWANRENTEAFFGQGTRLTVV.

The chain uses TRBV30 and TRBJ2-3, with D possibly TRBD1 on 6 matching bases. The CDR3 consists of 14 residues. V lost 2 bases to trimming and J lost 2 bases, with 11 bases between them. Per germline, CDR1 GTSNPN and CDR2 SVGIG (reference sequence). The CDR3: CAWSLGHLTDTQYF. In DNA form, the CDR3 reads TGTGCCTGGAGTCTGGGACACCTCACAGATACGCAGTATTTT.

The CDR3, as DNA: TGTGCCAGCAGCTTGTATACAGGGACTAACTATGGCTACACCTTC. Translated: CASSLYTGTNYGYTF. V is TRBV5-6 and J is TRBJ1-2, with D maybe TRBD1 (6 bases). CDR3 length: 15 amino acids. CDR1 is SGHDT, CDR2 YYEEEE, per germline. The ends were cut back, 1 base at V and 0 bases at J, with 10 bases in the middle.

The chain has TRBV5-1 and TRBJ2-5; maybe TRBD1 (6 bases). CDR1 is SGHRS, CDR2 YFSETQ, per germline. The CDR3 is made up of 16 amino acids. Trimming shortened V by 0 bases and J by 4 bases, and 16 bases separated the two germline ends. The CDR3 sequence: CASSLGQGSIPETQYF. The CDR3, as DNA: TGCGCCAGCAGCTTGGGTCAGGGGTCTATTCCAGAGACCCAGTACTTC.

The J gene is TRBJ1-6, the V gene TRBV30; 9 positions agree with TRBD1. The CDR3 extends over 11 amino acids. The ends lost 5 bases at V and 14 bases at J; junction bases unmatched: 4. From germline, CDR1 is GTSNPN and CDR2 SVGIG (reference sequence). CDR3 sequence: CAWGTGQSLHF. Written as DNA, the CDR3 is TGTGCCTGGGGGACAGGGCAATCCCTCCACTTT.